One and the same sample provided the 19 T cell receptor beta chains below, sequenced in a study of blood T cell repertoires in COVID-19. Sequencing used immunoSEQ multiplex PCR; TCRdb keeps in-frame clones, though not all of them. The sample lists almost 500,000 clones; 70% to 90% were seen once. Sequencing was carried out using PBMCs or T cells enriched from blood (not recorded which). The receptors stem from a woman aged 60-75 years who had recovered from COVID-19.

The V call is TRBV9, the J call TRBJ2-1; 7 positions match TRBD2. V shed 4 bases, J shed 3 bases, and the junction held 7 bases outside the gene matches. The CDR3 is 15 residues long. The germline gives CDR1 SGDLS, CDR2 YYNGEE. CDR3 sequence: CASSHSGQNYNEQFF. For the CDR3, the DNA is TGTGCCAGCAGCCATAGCGGGCAAAACTACAATGAGCAGTTCTTC.

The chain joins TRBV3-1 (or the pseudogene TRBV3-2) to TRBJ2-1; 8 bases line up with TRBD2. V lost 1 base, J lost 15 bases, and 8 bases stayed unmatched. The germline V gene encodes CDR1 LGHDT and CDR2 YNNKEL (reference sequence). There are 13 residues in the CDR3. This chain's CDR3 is CASSQGPAGATFF. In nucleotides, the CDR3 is TGTGCCAGCAGCCAAGGTCCAGCGGGGGCGACGTTCTTC.

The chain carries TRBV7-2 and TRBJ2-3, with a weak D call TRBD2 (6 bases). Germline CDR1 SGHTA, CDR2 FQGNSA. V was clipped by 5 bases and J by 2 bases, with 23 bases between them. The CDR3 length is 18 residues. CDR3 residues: CASSPAGRGLPLTDTQYF. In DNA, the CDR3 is TGTGCCAGCAGCCCCGCGGGGCGGGGTCTACCACTCACAGATACGCAGTATTTT.

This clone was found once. The CDR3 region has the DNA TGTGCCAGCGCGGGGGGCCCTAATGAAAAACTGTTTTTT. Protein sequence: CASAGGPNEKLFF. The chain employs TRBV6-5 and TRBJ1-4; D possibly corresponds to TRBD1 (6 bases). Trimming removed 8 bases at V and 3 bases at J, with 10 bases between. Germline CDR1 and CDR2: MNHEY and SVGAGI. This CDR3 is built from 13 residues.

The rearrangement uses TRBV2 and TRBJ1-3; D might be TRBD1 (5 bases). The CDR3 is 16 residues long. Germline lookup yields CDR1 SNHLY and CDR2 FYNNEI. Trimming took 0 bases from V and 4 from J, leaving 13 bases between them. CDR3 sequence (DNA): TGTGCCAGCAGTGAAGCAAGGGCAGGGCGCGGAAACACCATATATTTT. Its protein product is CASSEARAGRGNTIYF.

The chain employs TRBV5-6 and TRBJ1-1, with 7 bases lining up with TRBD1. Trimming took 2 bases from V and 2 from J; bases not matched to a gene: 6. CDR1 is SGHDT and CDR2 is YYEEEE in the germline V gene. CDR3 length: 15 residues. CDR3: CASSLVDRANTEAFF. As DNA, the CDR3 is TGTGCCAGCAGCTTAGTTGACAGGGCAAACACTGAAGCTTTCTTT.

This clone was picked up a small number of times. Here the CDR3 DNA reads TGTGCCAGCAGCGATGCCGGGCAGGGGTCCTATAATTCACCCCTCCACTTT. Translating gives CASSDAGQGSYNSPLHF. The V gene is TRBV5-4, the J gene TRBJ1-6, with TRBD1 as a possible D gene (6 bases). The V gene's germline CDR1 is SGHNT and CDR2 YYREEE (reference sequence). V lost 4 bases and J lost 1, with 15 bases in between. The CDR3 has 17 residues.

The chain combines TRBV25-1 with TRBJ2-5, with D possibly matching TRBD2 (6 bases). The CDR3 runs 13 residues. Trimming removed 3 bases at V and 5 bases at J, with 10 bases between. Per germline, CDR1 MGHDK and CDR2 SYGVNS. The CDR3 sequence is CASSDPLAETQYF. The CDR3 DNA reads TGTGCCAGCAGTGACCCTCTAGCGGAGACCCAGTACTTC.

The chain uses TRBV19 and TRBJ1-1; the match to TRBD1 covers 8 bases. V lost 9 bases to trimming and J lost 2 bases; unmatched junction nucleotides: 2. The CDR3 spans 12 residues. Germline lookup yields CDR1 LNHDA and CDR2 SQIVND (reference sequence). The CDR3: CASRGRNTEAFF. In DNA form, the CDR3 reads TGTGCCAGCAGGGGGCGAAACACTGAAGCTTTCTTT. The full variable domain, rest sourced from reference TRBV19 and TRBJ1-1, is DGGITQSPKYLFRKEGQNVTLSCEQNLNHDAMYWYRQDPGQGLRLIYYSQIVNDFQKGDIAEGYSVSREKKESFPLTVTSAQKNPTAFYLCASRGRNTEAFFGQGTRLTVV.

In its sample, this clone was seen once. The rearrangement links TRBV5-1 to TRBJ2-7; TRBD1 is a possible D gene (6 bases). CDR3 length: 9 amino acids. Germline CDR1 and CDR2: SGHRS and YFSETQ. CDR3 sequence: CPRGNEQYV. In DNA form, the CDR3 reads TGCCCCAGGGGCAACGAGCAGTACGTC.

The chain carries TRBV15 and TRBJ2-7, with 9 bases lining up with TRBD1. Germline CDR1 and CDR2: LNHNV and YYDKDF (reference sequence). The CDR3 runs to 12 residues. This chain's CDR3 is CATSRQGVGHHV. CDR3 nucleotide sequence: TGTGCCACCAGTCGACAGGGGGTGGGGCATCACGTC.

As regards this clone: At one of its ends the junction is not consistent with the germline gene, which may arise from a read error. The CDR3 DNA reads TGTGCCAGCAGTCTATCACAGGGGGCGGGGGAGCAGTACTTC. Its protein is CASSLSQGAGEQYF. The chain is built from TRBV27 and TRBJ2-7; 9 bases line up with TRBD1. Germline CDR1 MNHEY, CDR2 SMNVEV (reference sequence). The CDR3 loop spans 14 amino acids.

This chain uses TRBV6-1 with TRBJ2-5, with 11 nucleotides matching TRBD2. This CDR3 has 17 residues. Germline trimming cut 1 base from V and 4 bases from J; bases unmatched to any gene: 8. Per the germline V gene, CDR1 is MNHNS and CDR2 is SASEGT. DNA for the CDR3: TGTGCCAGCAGTGAAGGGGTTGGGCTAGCGGGGGGAGAGACCCAGTACTTC. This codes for CASSEGVGLAGGETQYF.

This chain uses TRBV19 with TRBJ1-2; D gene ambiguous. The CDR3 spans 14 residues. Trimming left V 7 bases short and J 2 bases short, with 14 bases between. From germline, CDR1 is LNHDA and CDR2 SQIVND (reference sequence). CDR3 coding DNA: TGTGCCAGTAACCCGGGATCCACGAACTATGGCTACACCTTC. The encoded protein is CASNPGSTNYGYTF.

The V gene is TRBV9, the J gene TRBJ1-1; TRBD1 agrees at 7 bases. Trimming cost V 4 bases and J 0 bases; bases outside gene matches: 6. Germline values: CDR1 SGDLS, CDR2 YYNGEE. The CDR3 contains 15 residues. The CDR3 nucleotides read TGTGCCAGCAGCATCGACAGGGCTATGAACACTGAAGCTTTCTTT. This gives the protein CASSIDRAMNTEAFF.

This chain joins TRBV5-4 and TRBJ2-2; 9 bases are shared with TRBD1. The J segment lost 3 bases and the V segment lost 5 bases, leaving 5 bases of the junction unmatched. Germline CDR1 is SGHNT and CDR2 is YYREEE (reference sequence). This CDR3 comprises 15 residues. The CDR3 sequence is CASRRTGGDTGELFF. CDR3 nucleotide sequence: TGTGCCAGCAGGCGAACAGGGGGCGACACCGGGGAGCTGTTTTTT.

This CDR3 reads CASSYRRTGSGYTF. The CDR3, as DNA: TGTGCCAGCAGTTACCGCCGGACAGGTTCTGGCTACACCTTC. The J gene is TRBJ1-2, the V gene TRBV6-5; 7 positions match TRBD1. The V segment lost 2 bases and the J segment 7 bases; nucleotides outside the gene matches: 7. The CDR3 is 14 amino acids. Germline CDR1 and CDR2: MNHEY and SVGAGI.

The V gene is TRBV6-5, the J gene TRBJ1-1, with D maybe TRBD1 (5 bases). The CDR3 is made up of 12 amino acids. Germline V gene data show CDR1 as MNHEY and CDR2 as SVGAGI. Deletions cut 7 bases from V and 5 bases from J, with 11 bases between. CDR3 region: CASTAGLTEAFF. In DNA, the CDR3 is TGTGCCAGCACGGCAGGGCTAACTGAAGCTTTCTTT.

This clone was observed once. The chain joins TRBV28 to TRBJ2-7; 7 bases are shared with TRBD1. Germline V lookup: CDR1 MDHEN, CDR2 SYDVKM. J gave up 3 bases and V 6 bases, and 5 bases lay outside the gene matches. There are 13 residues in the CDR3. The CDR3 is CASRTGIGYEQYF. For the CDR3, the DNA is TGTGCCAGCAGGACAGGGATCGGCTACGAGCAGTACTTC.